The rows below give T cell receptor beta chains drawn from one sample of a study of T cell repertoires in cytomegalovirus infection. MiXCR was run by TCRdb on the reads, yielding one entry per CDR3 protein. Altogether approximately 700,000 distinct CDR3 sequences are present, less than 40% being singletons, with the ten largest covering 2.5% to 3.5%. The sequenced material came from PBMCs. These TCRs come from a human donor in good health (CMV status not recorded). Some clones in this sample may be carry-over from other donors' samples. The CDR3 runs from the conserved cysteine through the conserved F or W. The D gene is left open where the match is weak. Clone size is stated in some rows and not others, as once, few, many or a class when expanded.

v_call: TRBV19
cdr3_length: 18
clone_size: .
d_call: TRBD1
j_call: TRBJ2-3
cdr3_aa: CASSIAGQTPRSTDTQYF
cdr3_nt: TGTGCCAGTAGTATAGCGGGACAGACACCGAGGAGCACAGATACGCAGTATTTT

v_call: TRBV11-3
cdr3_length: 14
clone_size: .
d_call: .
j_call: TRBJ2-1
cdr3_aa: CASSPPETDNEQFF
cdr3_nt: TGTGCCAGCAGCCCCCCGGAGACAGACAATGAGCAGTTCTTC

v_call: TRBV12-3/TRBV12-4
cdr3_length: 15
clone_size: .
d_call: .
j_call: TRBJ2-5
cdr3_aa: CASSPLLSSQETQYF
cdr3_nt: TGTGCCAGCAGCCCCCTATTGAGCTCCCAAGAGACCCAGTACTTC

v_call: TRBV4-1
cdr3_length: 17
clone_size: once
d_call: .
j_call: TRBJ2-2
cdr3_aa: CASSQDPGPTNTGELFF
cdr3_nt: TGTGCCAGCAGCCAAGATCCGGGACCAACGAACACCGGGGAGCTGTTTTTT

v_call: TRBV30
cdr3_length: 14
clone_size: .
d_call: TRBD1
j_call: TRBJ2-5
cdr3_aa: CAWERTGGWETQYF
cdr3_nt: TGTGCCTGGGAAAGGACAGGGGGTTGGGAGACCCAGTACTTC

v_call: TRBV7-2
cdr3_length: 15
clone_size: few
d_call: .
j_call: TRBJ2-1
cdr3_aa: CASSWGPSDSNEQFF
cdr3_nt: TGTGCCAGCAGCTGGGGACCTTCTGACTCCAATGAGCAGTTCTTC

v_call: TRBV7-6
cdr3_length: 16
clone_size: .
d_call: TRBD2
j_call: TRBJ2-7
cdr3_aa: CASSSWTSGSSYEQYF
cdr3_nt: TGTGCCAGCAGCTCATGGACTAGCGGGAGCTCCTACGAGCAGTACTTC

v_call: TRBV20-1
cdr3_length: 15
clone_size: .
d_call: .
j_call: TRBJ2-6
cdr3_aa: CSARDRGTGANVLTF
cdr3_nt: TGCAGTGCTAGAGATCGCGGAACCGGGGCCAACGTCCTGACTTTC

v_call: TRBV10-3
cdr3_length: 12
clone_size: few
d_call: TRBD1
j_call: TRBJ2-1
cdr3_aa: CAIRPDRGRQFF
cdr3_nt: TGTGCCATCAGGCCGGACAGGGGAAGGCAGTTCTTC

v_call: TRBV7-6
cdr3_length: 16
clone_size: .
d_call: TRBD1
j_call: TRBJ2-3
cdr3_aa: CASSQLRDRRTDTQYF
cdr3_nt: TGTGCCAGCAGTCAGCTCCGGGACAGACGCACAGATACGCAGTATTTT

v_call: TRBV6-2/TRBV6-3
cdr3_length: 11
clone_size: few
d_call: .
j_call: TRBJ2-1
cdr3_aa: CASSERGEQFF
cdr3_nt: TGTGCCAGCAGCGAAAGGGGTGAGCAGTTCTTC

v_call: TRBV7-4
cdr3_length: 18
clone_size: .
d_call: .
j_call: TRBJ2-7
cdr3_aa: CASRSLKGRGTEGVEQYF
cdr3_nt: TGTGCCAGCAGGTCCCTCAAGGGGAGGGGGACCGAAGGGGTAGAGCAGTACTTC

v_call: TRBV3-1
cdr3_length: 16
clone_size: .
d_call: .
j_call: TRBJ2-4
cdr3_aa: CASSQDKQTAKNIQYF
cdr3_nt: TGTGCCAGCAGCCAAGATAAACAGACAGCCAAAAACATTCAGTACTTC

v_call: TRBV6-1
cdr3_length: 15
clone_size: .
d_call: .
j_call: TRBJ1-3
cdr3_aa: CASSQKRAGGNTIYF
cdr3_nt: TGTGCCAGCAGTCAAAAACGCGCGGGGGGAAACACCATATATTTT

v_call: TRBV12-3/TRBV12-4
cdr3_length: 14
clone_size: few
d_call: .
j_call: TRBJ1-1
cdr3_aa: CASNLPGEDTEAFF
cdr3_nt: TGTGCCAGCAACCTCCCCGGGGAGGACACTGAAGCTTTCTTT

v_call: TRBV7-4
cdr3_length: 13
clone_size: once
d_call: .
j_call: TRBJ2-7
cdr3_aa: CASSNSRTWEQYF
cdr3_nt: TGTGCCAGCAGCAACTCACGGACGTGGGAGCAGTACTTC

v_call: TRBV28
cdr3_length: 13
clone_size: few
d_call: .
j_call: TRBJ1-4
cdr3_aa: CASRTRVYEKLFF
cdr3_nt: TGTGCCAGCAGGACTAGGGTATATGAAAAACTGTTTTTT